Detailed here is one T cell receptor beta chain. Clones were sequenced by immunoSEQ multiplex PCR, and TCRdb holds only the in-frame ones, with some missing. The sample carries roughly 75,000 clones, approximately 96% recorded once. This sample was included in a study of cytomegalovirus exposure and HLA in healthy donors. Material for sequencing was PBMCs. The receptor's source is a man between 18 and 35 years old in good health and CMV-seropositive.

As DNA, the CDR3 is TGCGCCAGACTATCACCCGGCTCCACTGTCTCTAAAGCAAGCTACGAGCAGTACTTC. This translates into CARLSPGSTVSKASYEQYF. The rearrangement links TRBV5-1 to TRBJ2-7; D gene unclear. The CDR3 has 19 residues. CDR1 and CDR2 (germline): SGHRS, YFSETQ. Trimming removed 8 bases from V and 3 bases from J, with 33 bases in between.